This T cell receptor beta chain was identified during a study of CD8 T cells in ankylosing spondylitis. Whole-study results and caveats: A motif of fewer than ten highly homologous TCR beta variants was seen as apparently characteristic of ankylosing spondylitis blood. According to the report, clones linked to the disease were significantly enriched in matched synovial fluid samples taken from ankylosing spondylitis patients. A subset of motif variants has previously been described in the synovial fluid and blood of reactive arthritis.

CDR3 length: 13 amino acids. CDR1 and CDR2 (germline): ENHRY, SYGVKD. Trimming at V came to 8 bases and at J to 5 bases, leaving 3 bases not matched to a gene. This clonotype was seen a handful of times. What it binds is unknown. 5'-RACE, quantitative and with molecular barcodes, yielded the TCR beta libraries. Via MiXCR, TCRdb re-called the 5' RACE reads, giving one row per CDR3 protein. The sample has roughly 350,000 distinct CDR3 sequences, approximately 8% seen once. The rearrangement uses TRBV10-3 and TRBJ2-3; 11 positions agree with TRBD2. The TCR originated in a male donor with ankylosing spondylitis. The sequencing sample was made of blood, either unsorted or a sorted T cell fraction (not recorded which). Here the CDR3 reads CAIAGTSGDTQYF. In DNA, the CDR3 is TGTGCCATCGCCGGGACTAGCGGAGATACGCAGTATTTT.